This is a list of T cell receptor beta chains from one sample in a study of cytomegalovirus exposure and HLA in healthy donors. Here immunoSEQ multiplex PCR was the method, and the copy in TCRdb shows in-frame clones only, minus some. The sample carries fewer than 300,000 clones, about four fifths recorded once. Sequencing was done on a sample of PBMCs. The receptor source for this set is a girl between 2 and 10 years old in good health and CMV-seronegative. The CDR3 runs from the conserved cysteine through the conserved F or W. The D gene is left open where the match is weak. Clone size is shown for a subset of rows, as once, few, many or a class of expanded clone.

length	V	J	size	D	CDR3	DNA
14	TRBV7-9	TRBJ2-5	-	TRBD2	CASSFDGTSSAQYF	TGTGCCAGCAGCTTCGACGGGACTAGCAGTGCCCAGTACTTC
13	TRBV5-6	TRBJ2-7	-	-	CASSSFQGDEQYF	TGTGCCAGCAGCTCATTCCAGGGTGACGAGCAGTACTTC
14	TRBV2	TRBJ2-7	-	TRBD2	CASRLAGTAYEQYF	TGTGCCAGCAGGCTAGCGGGTACCGCCTACGAGCAGTACTTC
16	TRBV11-2	TRBJ2-3	-	-	CASSLEVVRLTDTQYF	TGTGCCAGCAGCTTAGAGGTCGTGCGGTTAACAGATACGCAGTATTTT
17	TRBV30	TRBJ2-5	-	-	CAWSSLYGGTVEETQYF	TGTGCCTGGAGTTCTCTATATGGGGGGACCGTTGAAGAGACCCAGTACTTC
12	TRBV5-1	TRBJ1-4	once	-	CASSFNGEKLFF	TGTGCCAGCAGCTTCAACGGGGAAAAACTGTTTTTT
14	TRBV6-6	TRBJ1-1	-	-	CASSYVGGNTEAFF	TGTGCCAGCAGTTACGTAGGGGGGAACACTGAAGCTTTCTTT
21	TRBV27	TRBJ1-2	few	-	CASSLSLPRGQRTSPNYGYTF	TGTGCCAGCAGTTTATCTCTGCCCCGCGGGCAGCGGACCAGCCCTAACTATGGCTACACCTTC
14	TRBV2	TRBJ2-1	once	TRBD2	CASRASGNRGEQFF	TGTGCCAGCAGAGCTAGCGGGAATCGGGGTGAGCAGTTCTTC
16	TRBV27	TRBJ1-4	-	-	CASSLRFGGLSEKLFF	TGTGCCAGCAGTTTACGGTTCGGAGGGCTGAGTGAAAAACTGTTTTTT
16	TRBV4-1	TRBJ1-4	-	TRBD1	CASSQLHRGANEKLFF	TGCGCCAGCAGCCAATTGCACAGGGGGGCTAATGAAAAACTGTTTTTT
14	TRBV6-6	TRBJ1-4	-	TRBD1	CASFPGQTNEKLFF	TGTGCCAGCTTTCCGGGACAGACTAATGAAAAACTGTTTTTT
16	TRBV9	TRBJ2-3	-	TRBD1	CASSVTGLMGTDTQYF	TGTGCCAGCAGCGTGACAGGGTTAATGGGCACAGATACGCAGTATTTT
15	TRBV7-7	TRBJ2-1	-	TRBD1	CASSPLKTGDNEQFF	TGTGCCAGCAGCCCCCTAAAGACAGGGGACAATGAGCAGTTCTTC
14	TRBV28	TRBJ2-7	-	-	CASSLFSGSYEQYF	TGTGCCAGCAGTTTATTTTCCGGTAGTTACGAGCAGTACTTC
12	TRBV6-1	TRBJ2-1	-	-	CASSERHNEQFF	TGTGCCAGCAGTGAGCGGCATAATGAGCAGTTCTTC
12	TRBV7-9	TRBJ2-5	-	-	CASSLTGSAQYF	TGTGCCAGCAGCTTAACGGGGTCGGCCCAGTACTTC
15	TRBV6-1	TRBJ2-7	-	TRBD2	CASSEELAASYEQYF	TGTGCCAGCAGTGAGGAACTAGCGGCTTCCTACGAGCAGTACTTC
19	TRBV9	TRBJ2-3	-	TRBD2	CASSVLGLAGVGVSDTQYF	TGTGCCAGCAGCGTCCTGGGACTAGCGGGAGTAGGGGTCTCAGATACGCAGTATTTT
14	TRBV30	TRBJ1-4	-	TRBD1	CAWARTGSLEKLFF	TGTGCCTGGGCCCGGACAGGGAGTTTAGAAAAACTGTTTTTT
14	TRBV29-1	TRBJ2-5	-	-	CSVVGGKGGETQYF	TGCAGCGTTGTTGGGGGGAAGGGCGGGGAGACCCAGTACTTC
13	TRBV29-1	TRBJ2-7	-	TRBD1	CSFWDRASYEQYF	TGCAGCTTTTGGGACAGGGCCTCCTACGAGCAGTACTTC
14	TRBV6-5	TRBJ1-1	few	TRBD1	CASTQTGENTEAFF	TGTGCCAGCACTCAGACAGGGGAGAACACTGAAGCTTTCTTT
11	TRBV5-5	TRBJ2-7	-	-	CASSSGYEQYF	TGTGCCAGCAGCTCCGGCTACGAGCAGTACTTC
16	TRBV29-1	TRBJ2-1	-	TRBD2	CSVEDLGAGAYNEQFF	TGCAGCGTTGAAGATCTTGGAGCGGGGGCCTACAATGAGCAGTTCTTC
15	TRBV19	TRBJ1-1	-	-	CASSSSGRSNTEAFF	TGTGCCAGTAGTAGTAGCGGCAGATCGAACACTGAAGCTTTCTTT
14	TRBV7-6	TRBJ2-7	-	-	CASSLRTDPYEQYF	TGTGCCAGCAGCCTCCGGACAGACCCCTACGAGCAGTACTTC
16	TRBV5-1	TRBJ2-3	-	TRBD2	CASSPGGTTSTDTQYF	TGCGCCAGCAGCCCGGGTGGGACTACATCCACAGATACGCAGTATTTT
15	TRBV28	TRBJ1-5	-	-	CASTPPPGQGQPQHF	TGTGCCAGCACCCCGCCCCCAGGGCAGGGACAGCCCCAGCATTTT
12	TRBV9	TRBJ1-6	-	-	CASSGLDSPLHF	TGTGCCAGCAGTGGGCTGGATTCACCCCTCCACTTT
15	TRBV6-1	TRBJ1-5	few	-	CASSGVAGSNQPQHF	TGTGCCAGCAGTGGCGTAGCGGGGTCGAATCAGCCCCAGCATTTT
15	TRBV4-1	TRBJ1-1	-	-	CASSQASQVYTEAFF	TGCGCCAGCAGCCAAGCCTCACAGGTGTACACTGAAGCTTTCTTT
13	TRBV7-2	TRBJ1-1	-	-	CASSPQGTGEAFF	TGTGCCAGCAGCCCCCAGGGAACCGGTGAAGCTTTCTTT
15	TRBV15	TRBJ2-1	-	-	CATSPSGLLYNEQFF	TGTGCCACGAGTCCATCGGGACTCCTCTACAATGAGCAGTTCTTC
16	TRBV28	TRBJ2-7	-	TRBD2	CASSLSGGGGDYEQYF	TGTGCCAGCAGTTTATCGGGGGGAGGAGGGGACTACGAGCAGTACTTC
14	TRBV2	TRBJ1-2	-	-	CASEPGGPYYGYTF	TGTGCCAGCGAACCGGGGGGGCCTTACTATGGCTACACCTTC
18	TRBV9	TRBJ2-2	-	TRBD2	CASSGPAGGSTNTGELFF	TGTGCCAGCAGCGGACCTGCGGGGGGGAGTACGAACACCGGGGAGCTGTTTTTT
17	TRBV4-1	TRBJ2-4	-	-	CASSQKVGLAAKNIQYF	TGCGCCAGCAGCCAAAAAGTGGGCCTAGCGGCCAAAAACATTCAGTACTTC
15	TRBV28	TRBJ1-4	-	TRBD1	CASSAGGTGNEKLFF	TGTGCCAGCAGCGCTGGGGGGACAGGGAATGAAAAACTGTTTTTT
14	TRBV28	TRBJ1-2	-	-	CASQRTGISYGYTF	TGTGCCAGCCAAAGAACAGGTATTTCCTATGGCTACACCTTC
16	TRBV5-1	TRBJ2-7	-	TRBD2	CASSFRPAGGNYEQYF	TGCGCCAGCAGCTTCCGACCAGCGGGAGGAAACTACGAGCAGTACTTC